The clone carrying this TCR beta chain was seen many times. As yet, its antigen is unknown. This sample was taken from a study of Graves' ophthalmopathy and Graves' hyperthyroidism. Findings and caveats of the study: Blood also held most thyroid clonotypes expanded above 0.001 frequency.

From RNA, the CDR3 regions of TCR beta chains were amplified and sequenced. First-round RT-PCR employed HTBI primers, with a second-round multiplex PCR after it. A single record per CDR3 protein comes from TCRdb applying MiXCR to the multiplex PCR reads. The repertoire holds 200,000 to 250,000 distinct CDR3 sequences, about 22% seen once, with around 40% in the top ten. Certain patients were not enrolled. These were patients with other autoimmune diseases, uncontrolled infections, pregnancy or lactation. PBMCs came from more than 7.5 ml of fresh peripheral blood. Trimming took 4 bases from V and 0 from J, leaving 12 bases between them. CDR3 length equals 15 residues. Germline lookup yields CDR1 MNHEY and CDR2 SVGEGT.

The V call is TRBV6-2 or TRBV6-3, the J call TRBJ1-2; possibly TRBD1 for D (5 bases). This TCR was sampled from a woman in her fifties or sixties with Graves' ophthalmopathy. The sequencing input was peripheral blood. The CDR3 sequence is CASSFVGAPNYGYTF. CDR3 bases: TGTGCCAGCAGTTTCGTCGGGGCACCTAACTATGGCTACACCTTC.